The text below deals with one TCR beta chain. The CDR3 consists of 13 residues. The V end lost 3 bases, the J end lost 4 bases, and 11 bases lay between the germline ends. Germline V lookup: CDR1 SGHNT, CDR2 YYREEE (reference sequence). The entry originates in a study of T cell changes during pregnancy in multiple sclerosis. The table came from immunoSEQ multiplex PCR; TCRdb's copy has only in-frame clones and leaves some out. The sample includes about 83,000 clones, 91% of them seen just once. This rearrangement joins TRBV5-4 to TRBJ2-7, with a tentative D call TRBD1 (6 bases). The clonotype was recovered from a female donor in good health, serving as a control in a pregnancy study. Some clones in this sample may be carry-over from other donors' samples. Sample: PBMCs, taken in the first trimester of pregnancy. The CDR3 protein is CASSSGGGYEQYF. Here the CDR3 DNA reads TGTGCCAGCAGCTCTGGGGGCGGGTACGAGCAGTACTTC. The variable domain in full, completed from reference TRBV5-4 and TRBJ2-7, reads ETGVTQSPTHLIKTRGQQVTLRCSSQSGHNTVSWYQQALGQGPQFIFQYYREEENGRGNFPPRFSGLQFPNYSSELNVNALELDDSALYLCASSSGGGYEQYFGPGTRLTVT.